This TCR beta chain comes out of a study of blood T cell repertoires in COVID-19. The V gene's germline CDR1 is SGHRS and CDR2 YFSETQ. CDR3 length equals 15 residues. Trimming at V came to 4 bases and at J to 8 bases, leaving 13 bases not matched to a gene. Under the authors' procedure: Counts of nucleated cells, estimated from reference gene primer amplification, were obtained. Data came from immunoSEQ multiplex PCR; TCRdb stores just in-frame clones and leaves some out. V and J calls and clone size follow that table, whereas D and trimming were derived from the DNA. The data show some 180,000 clones, 75% to 90% seen once. Individuals aged 18 to 89 years were recruited from about two dozen US areas.

The receptor's source is a man aged 40-49 years who had recovered from COVID-19. Input material: PBMCs or T cells enriched from blood (not recorded which). The J gene is TRBJ1-2, the V gene TRBV5-1, with 8 bases identical to TRBD1. The CDR3 region is CASSVEGQGARGYTF. For the CDR3, the DNA is TGCGCCAGCAGCGTTGAAGGCCAGGGGGCCAGAGGCTACACCTTC.